These 29 T cell receptor beta chains were sequenced from one sample in a study of early T cells in non-severe SARS-CoV-2 infection. TCRdb re-called the 5' RACE reads through MiXCR, storing one row per CDR3 protein. The repertoire holds 100,000 to 120,000 distinct CDR3 sequences, about an eighth seen once, with around 3.2% in the top ten. The sequencing input was whole blood. The origin of the receptors is an adult who was a healthcare worker with PCR-confirmed SARS-CoV-2 infection or an uninfected control (not recorded which).

V gene TRBV5-1 combines with J gene TRBJ2-1; 8 nucleotides agree with TRBD2. The trim removed 4 bases at V and 4 bases at J, leaving 10 bases unmatched. Germline lookup yields CDR1 SGHRS and CDR2 YFSETQ. CDR3 length: 16 residues. The CDR3: CASSGGLVGPYNEQFF. CDR3 nucleotides: TGCGCCAGCAGCGGGGGACTAGTGGGACCTTACAATGAGCAGTTCTTC.

This clonotype was picked up many times. V and J are TRBV9 and TRBJ2-1; no firm D call. This CDR3 has 15 residues. The V end lost 0 bases, the J end lost 0 bases, and 7 bases lay between the germline ends. Germline V lookup: CDR1 SGDLS, CDR2 YYNGEE. The CDR3 here is CASSVGVSSYNEQFF. DNA of the CDR3: TGTGCCAGCAGCGTAGGCGTAAGCTCCTACAATGAGCAGTTCTTC.

This chain joins TRBV10-3 and TRBJ2-1, with D unclear. The V gene lost 6 bases and the J gene lost 1 base, with 10 bases spanning the gap. Per the germline V gene, CDR1 is ENHRY and CDR2 is SYGVKD. The CDR3 has 14 amino acids. CDR3 DNA sequence: TGTGCCATCAGGGATCCAGTATCCTACAATGAGCAGTTCTTC. It codes for CAIRDPVSYNEQFF.

V usage is TRBV21-1 and J usage is TRBJ1-1; the table calls TRBD1, which could not be checked here. TRBV21-1 is described as a pseudogene. This CDR3 region has 10 residues. The CDR3 nucleotides read TGTGCCCCCCCCGACACTGAAGCTTTCTTT. Protein product: CAPPDTEAFF.

This clonotype was recorded a few times. The V gene is TRBV5-1, the J gene TRBJ2-1, with D possibly being TRBD1 (5 bases). This CDR3 region has 14 residues. V lost 6 bases, J lost 4 bases, and 14 bases lay in between. Germline lookup yields CDR1 SGHRS and CDR2 YFSETQ. The CDR3, as DNA: TGCGCCAGCAAGGGGATCTTGGGGTACAATGAGCAGTTCTTC. Residues: CASKGILGYNEQFF.

This clonotype was recorded many times. V and J are TRBV11-3 and TRBJ2-1; 10 bases line up with TRBD2. In germline, CDR1 is SGHNT, CDR2 YENEEA. CDR3 size: 17 residues. The trim removed 7 bases at V and 7 bases at J, leaving 16 bases unmatched. The CDR3 reads CASTDTPLLAGENEQFF. The CDR3 DNA follows: TGTGCCAGCACCGATACCCCGTTGCTAGCGGGGGAAAATGAGCAGTTCTTC.

This clonotype has just a few counts. The chain links TRBV7-3 to TRBJ2-7; D not resolved. Germline V gene data show CDR1 as SGHTA and CDR2 as FQGTGA. V was cut by 5 bases and J by 6 bases, with 20 bases left in between. The CDR3 totals 15 residues. CDR3 in DNA: TGTGCCAGCAGCCCGCAACGGGTCTCTTTTGCCGAGCAGTACTTC. Translation gives CASSPQRVSFAEQYF. Supplemented by reference TRBV7-3 and TRBJ2-7, the full variable domain reads GAGVSQTPSNKVTEKGKYVELRCDPISGHTALYWYRQSLGQGPEFLIYFQGTGAADDSGLPNDRFFAVRPEGSVSTLKIQRTERGDSAVYLCASSPQRVSFAEQYFGPGTRLTVT.

This clonotype was counted at least ten times. Here the CDR3 DNA reads TGTGCCATCACGGCAACTCTAAATTCACCCCTCCACTTT. It codes for CAITATLNSPLHF. The chain carries TRBV10-3 and TRBJ1-6; D gene unclear. V was shortened by 7 bases and J by 7 bases, with 11 bases between the two germline ends. The CDR3 contains 13 residues. Germline loops: CDR1 ENHRY, CDR2 SYGVKD.

This chain connects TRBV10-3 to TRBJ1-5, with unresolved D. Germline V gene sequence: CDR1 ENHRY, CDR2 SYGVKD. The V gene lost 6 bases and the J gene lost 4 bases, with 7 bases spanning the gap. CDR3 length: 12 residues. CDR3 in amino acids: CAIRGDNQPQHF. CDR3 DNA sequence: TGTGCCATCAGGGGCGATAATCAGCCCCAGCATTTT.

This clonotype has just a few counts. This sequence joins TRBV29-1 and TRBJ1-1, with D uncertain. The CDR3 has 13 residues. The germline V gene encodes CDR1 SQVTM and CDR2 ANQGSEA. The V end was cut by 5 bases, the J end by 1 base, with 11 bases between. The CDR3 DNA is TGCAGCGTTACCCAGATGAAGAACACTGAAGCTTTCTTT. This gives the protein CSVTQMKNTEAFF.

J is TRBJ2-1 and V is TRBV29-1, with TRBD2 matching 12 bases. Per the germline V gene, CDR1 is SQVTM and CDR2 is ANQGSEA. The CDR3 spans 14 residues. The J segment lost 7 bases and the V segment lost 4 bases, leaving 5 bases of the junction unmatched. The CDR3 loop is CSVVALAGGNEQFF. In nucleotides, the CDR3 is TGCAGCGTTGTAGCCCTAGCGGGAGGGAATGAGCAGTTCTTC.

The chain employs TRBV27 and TRBJ2-7; no clear D gene. Trimming left V 6 bases short and J 3 bases short, with 12 bases between. CDR1 and CDR2 (germline): MNHEY, SMNVEV (reference sequence). This CDR3 has 13 residues. CDR3 protein: CASRTNTIYEQYF. DNA for the CDR3: TGTGCCAGCAGAACCAATACAATCTACGAGCAGTACTTC.

This clonotype has just a few counts. This chain links TRBV20-1 with TRBJ1-5; D gene uncertain. Trimming took off 3 bases at V and 2 bases at J, with 14 bases between the two ends. The CDR3 has 15 residues. Per the germline V gene, CDR1 is DFQATT and CDR2 is SNEGSKA (reference sequence). CDR3 in amino acids: CSARTAVGGNQPQHF. Written as DNA, the CDR3 is TGCAGTGCTAGGACTGCGGTCGGGGGCAATCAGCCCCAGCATTTT.

This clonotype is termed medium-sized. The rearrangement uses TRBV6-1 and TRBJ2-7, with D perhaps matching TRBD1 or TRBD2 (6 bases each). The CDR3 length is 11 residues. V lost 7 bases and J 4 bases, leaving 8 bases between the germline ends. CDR1 is MNHNS, CDR2 SASEGT, per germline. The CDR3 DNA reads as TGTGCCAGCATAGGGGGGTACGAGCAGTACTTC. It yields the protein CASIGGYEQYF.

As regards this clonotype: This could be a read error, since a much larger clone is one nucleotide away. V and J are TRBV5-4 and TRBJ1-3; D is possibly TRBD1 (6 bases). The CDR3 is 15 amino acids. Per germline, CDR1 SGHNT and CDR2 YYREEE (reference sequence). CDR3 sequence: CPSSNRVESGNTIYF. CDR3 sequence (DNA): TGTCCCAGCTCCAACAGGGTTGAGTCTGGAAACACCATATATTTT.

This rearrangement joins TRBV7-8 to TRBJ2-3, with D possibly matching TRBD2 (6 bases). Trimming stripped 6 bases from V and 6 bases from J, with 10 bases between. Germline values: CDR1 SGHVS, CDR2 FQNEAQ. This CDR3 spans 12 amino acids. The CDR3 sequence is CASRSSVDTQYF. The CDR3 DNA sequence: TGTGCCAGCAGATCTAGCGTGGATACGCAGTATTTT.

This clonotype was counted many times. This chain links TRBV5-8 with TRBJ1-5; D possibly corresponds to TRBD1 (5 bases). CDR1 is SGHTS, CDR2 YDEGEE, per germline. The CDR3 has 14 residues. Trimming removed 4 bases from V and 4 bases from J, with 12 bases in between. CDR3 sequence (DNA): TGTGCCAGCAGCCATGGGACTCTAAATCAGCCCCAGCATTTT. This encodes CASSHGTLNQPQHF.

The chain links TRBV5-8 to TRBJ1-1; D not resolved. CDR3 length: 17 residues. The V end was cut by 4 bases, the J end by 4 bases, with 23 bases between. In germline, CDR1 is SGHTS, CDR2 YDEGEE. CDR3: CASSPLGTAGYPTEAFF. CDR3 bases: TGTGCCAGCAGCCCGCTCGGAACGGCTGGATACCCCACTGAAGCTTTCTTT.

The V and J genes are TRBV6-1 and TRBJ1-2; 8 bases are shared with TRBD1. CDR3 length equals 13 residues. Germline CDR1 MNHNS, CDR2 SASEGT. J gave up 3 bases and V 3 bases, and 0 bases lay outside the gene matches. The CDR3 DNA reads TGTGCCAGCAGTGAGACAGGGGACTATGGCTACACCTTC. The encoded protein is CASSETGDYGYTF.

This clonotype was detected only a few times. V and J are TRBV20-1 and TRBJ2-7, with D unresolved. Per germline, CDR1 DFQATT and CDR2 SNEGSKA (reference sequence). The CDR3 contains 10 residues. CDR3 residues: CRAALREQYF. The CDR3 coding sequence is TGCAGGGCCGCTCTTCGGGAGCAGTACTTC.

The rearrangement links TRBV7-9 to TRBJ2-5; 11 nucleotides agree with TRBD2. V dropped 4 bases and J dropped 2; count of bases not matched to a gene: 6. Germline CDR1 reads SEHNR; CDR2 reads FQNEAQ (reference sequence). CDR3 length: 16 amino acids. The CDR3 loop is CASSSGLADPQETQYF. CDR3 nucleotide sequence: TGTGCCAGCAGCTCGGGACTAGCGGACCCACAAGAGACCCAGTACTTC.

This clonotype was seen more than once but under ten times. This chain links TRBV7-9 with TRBJ1-5, with TRBD1 identical over 7 bases. Germline CDR1 reads SEHNR; CDR2 reads FQNEAQ (reference sequence). This CDR3 is 14 amino acids long. V shed 5 bases and J 2 bases; nucleotides not matched to a gene: 3. This CDR3 is CASSGGTGNQPQHF. The CDR3 bases are TGTGCCAGCAGCGGTGGGACAGGCAATCAGCCCCAGCATTTT.

The gene calls are TRBV7-6 and TRBJ1-6; 7 bases are shared with TRBD1. Per germline, CDR1 SGHVS and CDR2 FNYEAQ. V was clipped by 4 bases and J by 0 bases; unmatched bases: 3. This CDR3 is built from 16 residues. The CDR3 is CASSWTGSSYNSPLHF. CDR3 in DNA: TGTGCCAGCAGCTGGACAGGAAGCTCCTATAATTCACCCCTCCACTTT.

This clonotype was recorded a few times. The genes are TRBV3-1 and TRBJ2-1, with no clear D. The V and J ends lost 1 base and 5 bases respectively, with 6 bases between them. CDR1 LGHDT and CDR2 YNNKEL come from the germline V gene (reference sequence). This CDR3 comprises 13 residues. The CDR3 region is CASSQVQDNEQFF. DNA for the CDR3: TGTGCCAGCAGCCAAGTGCAGGACAATGAGCAGTTCTTC.

This clonotype came up many times. The rearrangement links TRBV7-8 to TRBJ2-2; the D is unclear. In germline, CDR1 is SGHVS, CDR2 FQNEAQ. Trimming took off 5 bases at V and 7 bases at J, with 8 bases between the two ends. The CDR3 has 12 residues. The CDR3 DNA sequence: TGTGCCAGCAGCCGGGTTGGCGGGGAGCTGTTTTTT. It is translated as CASSRVGGELFF. Variable domain in full (rest from reference TRBV7-8 and TRBJ2-2): GAGVSQSPRYKVAKRGQDVALRCDPISGHVSLFWYQQALGQGPEFLTYFQNEAQLDKSGLPSDRFFAERPEGSVSTLKIQRTQQEDSAVYLCASSRVGGELFFGEGSRLTVL.

This clonotype occurred a few times. This chain links TRBV7-2 with TRBJ2-7; 9 bases are a match to TRBD1. The V gene end was trimmed by 5 bases and the J gene end by 2 bases; junction bases not matched to a gene: 4. Germline V gene sequence: CDR1 SGHTA, CDR2 FQGNSA. The CDR3 sequence is 14 residues long. CDR3 sequence: CASSRDRATYEQYF. The CDR3, as DNA: TGTGCCAGCAGCCGGGACAGGGCGACCTACGAGCAGTACTTC.

Worth noting for this clonotype: Being one base from a much bigger clone, this may be a read error. Here the CDR3 omits its conserved ending phenylalanine or tryptophan, so a read error is the likely source. The chain uses TRBV5-1 and TRBJ2-3, with 7 positions matching TRBD1. After removal of 0 bases from V and 4 bases from J, the junction contained 17 bases not matched to a gene. In germline, CDR1 is SGHRS, CDR2 YFSETQ. This CDR3 has 19 amino acids. The CDR3 reads CASSLGERRQGAYPDTQYL. As DNA, the CDR3 is TGCGCCAGCAGCTTGGGGGAGAGAAGACAGGGAGCTTACCCAGATACGCAGTATTTG.

The chain recombines TRBV18 with TRBJ1-1, with D tentatively TRBD1 (5 bases). This CDR3 has 14 amino acids. V lost 3 bases, J lost 4 bases, and 12 bases lay in between. Germline lookup yields CDR1 KGHSH and CDR2 LQKENI. DNA for the CDR3: TGTGCCAGCTCACCTCAGGGTTTGTTCACTGAAGCTTTCTTT. Translated: CASSPQGLFTEAFF. The entire variable domain, with the rest obtained from reference TRBV18 and TRBJ1-1, is as follows: NAGVMQNPRHLVRRRGQEARLRCSPMKGHSHVYWYRQLPEEGLKFMVYLQKENIIDESGMPKERFSAEFPKEGPSILRIQQVVRGDSAAYFCASSPQGLFTEAFFGQGTRLTVV.

This clonotype was seen ten or more times. This chain joins TRBV28 and TRBJ1-6; D remains ambiguous. This CDR3 contains 14 residues. Trimming pared 5 bases from V and 4 bases from J, leaving 9 bases between. Germline CDR1 and CDR2: MDHEN and SYDVKM. Here the CDR3 DNA reads TGTGCCAGCAGTCAACTAGTTTATAATTCACCCCTCCACTTT. Amino acids: CASSQLVYNSPLHF.